The rows below give T cell receptor beta chains drawn from one sample of a study of graft-versus-host responses after intestinal transplantation. The antigens these receptors bind are not known. The data were produced by immunoSEQ multiplex PCR, yet TCRdb's version contains in-frame clones alone and is incomplete. The table records roughly 100,000 clones, 93% of them present only once. Here the sequenced sample was unstimulated CD8+ T cells sorted from spleen or lymph node cells, taken before intestinal transplant. The receptors stem from a human donor who received an intestinal transplant. Each CDR3 is given with its conserved first and last residue. D genes are given only for firm matches. Only part of the rows carry a size: once, few, many, or a class if the clone is expanded.

clone size	V gene	J gene	D gene	CDR3 DNA	CDR3 protein
-	TRBV29-1	TRBJ2-1	TRBD2	TGCAGCGTTGAAGTAGCGGGGGTTTGGAATGAGCAGTTCTTC	CSVEVAGVWNEQFF
-	TRBV29-1	TRBJ1-2	-	TGCAGCGTGGACAGCTATGGCTACACCTTC	CSVDSYGYTF
-	TRBV7-9	TRBJ2-1	-	TGTGCCAGCAGCTCCTCGGAAGATAGCTCCTACAATGAGCAGTTCTTC	CASSSSEDSSYNEQFF
once	TRBV6-1	TRBJ1-2	-	TGTGCCAGCAGTCCGACAGACTATGGCTACACCTTC	CASSPTDYGYTF
-	TRBV4-2	TRBJ2-2	TRBD2	TGTGCCAGCAGCCAAGAAACTAGCGGGGAAGGCGCCGGGGAGCTGTTTTTT	CASSQETSGEGAGELFF
-	TRBV4-2	TRBJ2-1	-	TGTGCCAGCAGCCAAGTGTCCGGTACCTCCTACAATGAGCAGTTCTTC	CASSQVSGTSYNEQFF
-	TRBV6-6	TRBJ1-2	TRBD1	TGTGCCAGCAGTTACGGGGCAGGGGGAGGCAATGGCTACACCTTC	CASSYGAGGGNGYTF
-	TRBV11-2	TRBJ2-5	-	TGTGCCAGCAGCTTAGGGTGGAGGGGGCAGGGGGAGACCCAGTACTTC	CASSLGWRGQGETQYF
-	TRBV19	TRBJ2-6	-	TGTGCCAGTAGTATTAGCAACGCTGGGGCCAACGTCCTGACTTTC	CASSISNAGANVLTF
-	TRBV11-1	TRBJ2-1	-	TGTGCCAGCAGCTTAAGGCGAGGACGGGTGGGTGGTGGGGAGCAGTTCTTC	CASSLRRGRVGGGEQFF
-	TRBV7-2	TRBJ2-7	-	TGTGCCAGCAGCACCGACCAGGGGCCCCTCTACGAGCAGTACTTC	CASSTDQGPLYEQYF
-	TRBV11-2	TRBJ2-1	TRBD1	TGTGCCAGCAGCTCTACAGGGGGCAATGAGCAGTTCTTC	CASSSTGGNEQFF
-	TRBV27	TRBJ2-5	TRBD1	TGTGCCAGCAGTTCCGAGGGGGCCGGGGAGACCCAGTACTTC	CASSSEGAGETQYF
-	TRBV29-1	TRBJ1-2	TRBD1	TGCAGCGCTATAACAGGGGACGAGAACTATGGCTACACCTTC	CSAITGDENYGYTF
-	TRBV4-1	TRBJ1-4	-	TGCGCCAGCAGTCACTCCGGAACATATGAAAAACTGTTTTTT	CASSHSGTYEKLFF
-	TRBV29-1	TRBJ2-2	-	TGCAGCGTTGTATCAGGGGGGACCGGGGAGCTGTTTTTT	CSVVSGGTGELFF
once	TRBV30	TRBJ2-7	-	TGTGCCTGGAGTGTGGGTCCCATCGAGCAGTACTTC	CAWSVGPIEQYF
once	TRBV9	TRBJ2-2	-	TGTGCCAGCAGCGTAGGGACCCTTAACACCGGGGAGCTGTTTTTT	CASSVGTLNTGELFF
-	TRBV7-6	TRBJ1-1	-	TGTGCCAGCAGCTTAGCGGGAACTGAAGCTTTCTTT	CASSLAGTEAFF
-	TRBV4-1	TRBJ1-4	-	TGCGCCAGCAGCTCAAGGACAGAGTCTAATGAAAAACTGTTTTTT	CASSSRTESNEKLFF
-	TRBV9	TRBJ2-7	-	TGTGCCAGCAGCGCGGGTGGGGGCTTTGTGCAGTACTTC	CASSAGGGFVQYF
-	TRBV27	TRBJ2-1	-	TGTGCCAGCAGTTTATTTAGGGGGGGCGTCTATGAGCAGTTCTTC	CASSLFRGGVYEQFF
-	TRBV21-1	TRBJ2-3	-	TGTGCCAGCAGCTTAAGGGACCATCAACCACTAACAGATACGCAGTATTTT	CASSLRDHQPLTDTQYF
-	TRBV5-6	TRBJ2-5	TRBD2	TGTGCCAGCAGCTCGGGGGGTCAAGAGACCCAGTACTTC	CASSSGGQETQYF
-	TRBV6-1	TRBJ1-2	-	TGTGCCAGCAGTGACGGGCAGGGTGATGGCTACACCTTC	CASSDGQGDGYTF
-	TRBV13	TRBJ2-7	-	TGTGCCAGCCGCGGGCGGGGTTACGAGCAGTACTTC	CASRGRGYEQYF
-	TRBV4-2	TRBJ1-4	TRBD1	TGTGCCAGCAGAATCACAGGGGGGACTAATGAAAAACTGTTTTTT	CASRITGGTNEKLFF
-	TRBV4-2	TRBJ2-3	TRBD2	TGTGCCAGCAGCCAACTAGCGGGGGCGCCCTCTAGCACAGATACGCAGTATTTT	CASSQLAGAPSSTDTQYF
-	TRBV10-3	TRBJ2-1	-	TGTGCCATCAGTGAGTCCTCCGGGACTTTCCCCAATGAGCAGTTCTTC	CAISESSGTFPNEQFF
once	TRBV7-8	TRBJ2-7	TRBD1	TGTGCCAGCAGCTGGGCAGGGGGCGCTTTCTACGAGCAGTACTTC	CASSWAGGAFYEQYF
-	TRBV5-4	TRBJ2-2	TRBD1	TGTGCCAGCAGCCCTGAGCCGCACAGGGGGGTCACCGGGGAGCTGTTTTTT	CASSPEPHRGVTGELFF
-	TRBV30	TRBJ2-7	-	TGTGCCTGGAGGATAGGGGCAGGGGTTGAGTACTTC	CAWRIGAGVEYF
-	TRBV29-1	TRBJ1-1	-	TGCGTCGGCATACTAGGGACTGAAGCTTTCTTT	CVGILGTEAFF
-	TRBV10-1	TRBJ1-1	-	TGCGCCAGCAGGGACAGCCTGAACACTGAAGCTTTCTTT	CASRDSLNTEAFF
-	TRBV5-4	TRBJ2-1	TRBD2	TGTGCCAGCAGCTTGGGGGGGATTAGCGGGGGCTTCAATGAGCAGTTCTTC	CASSLGGISGGFNEQFF
-	TRBV5-6	TRBJ2-5	-	TGTGCCAGCAGCTTGGATGTTATGGAGACCCAGTACTTC	CASSLDVMETQYF
-	TRBV6-5	TRBJ1-1	-	TGTGCCAGCAGTTACAGCAGAACAGCGAGCACTGAAGCTTTCTTT	CASSYSRTASTEAFF
-	TRBV13	TRBJ1-1	TRBD1	TGTGCCAGCAGCTTAACAGGGGAGGGGACTGAAGCTTTCTTT	CASSLTGEGTEAFF
-	TRBV7-9	TRBJ2-5	-	TGTGCCAGCAGCTTAGGAAGAACCCAGTACTTC	CASSLGRTQYF
-	TRBV2	TRBJ2-5	TRBD2	TGTGCCAGCAGCCGCCCCCCAGCGGGGGCAGAGACCCAGTACTTC	CASSRPPAGAETQYF
-	TRBV11-2	TRBJ1-2	-	TGTGCCAGCAGCTCTTCGGGGGTGGATGGCTACACCTTC	CASSSSGVDGYTF
-	TRBV5-6	TRBJ1-6	-	TGTGCCAGCAGCTCACGGAGCTCCTATAATTCACCCCTCCACTTT	CASSSRSSYNSPLHF
-	TRBV7-9	TRBJ2-3	-	TGTGCCAGCAGCCCCGCTCTCGGGCCAGGGGAGTCAGATACGCAGTATTTT	CASSPALGPGESDTQYF
-	TRBV12-5	TRBJ2-1	TRBD2	TGTGCTAGTGGTTCTACGGAGACTCTAGCGGGTGGAGGGGAGCAGTTCTTC	CASGSTETLAGGGEQFF
-	TRBV9	TRBJ1-1	-	TGTGCCAGCAGCGTACAAACCTCCCCGTACACTGAAGCTTTCTTT	CASSVQTSPYTEAFF
-	TRBV25-1	TRBJ1-5	TRBD1	TGTGCCAGCAGTGCCTACCTTAACAGGGGAAGCAATCAGCCCCAGCATTTT	CASSAYLNRGSNQPQHF
-	TRBV27	TRBJ1-1	-	TGTGCCAGCAGTATAATCAGGGTCCCCCTGAACACTGAAGCTTTCTTT	CASSIIRVPLNTEAFF
once	TRBV7-6	TRBJ2-2	-	TGTGCCAGCAGCTTAGGGGTCGGAGGGTTCGGGGAGCTGTTTTTT	CASSLGVGGFGELFF